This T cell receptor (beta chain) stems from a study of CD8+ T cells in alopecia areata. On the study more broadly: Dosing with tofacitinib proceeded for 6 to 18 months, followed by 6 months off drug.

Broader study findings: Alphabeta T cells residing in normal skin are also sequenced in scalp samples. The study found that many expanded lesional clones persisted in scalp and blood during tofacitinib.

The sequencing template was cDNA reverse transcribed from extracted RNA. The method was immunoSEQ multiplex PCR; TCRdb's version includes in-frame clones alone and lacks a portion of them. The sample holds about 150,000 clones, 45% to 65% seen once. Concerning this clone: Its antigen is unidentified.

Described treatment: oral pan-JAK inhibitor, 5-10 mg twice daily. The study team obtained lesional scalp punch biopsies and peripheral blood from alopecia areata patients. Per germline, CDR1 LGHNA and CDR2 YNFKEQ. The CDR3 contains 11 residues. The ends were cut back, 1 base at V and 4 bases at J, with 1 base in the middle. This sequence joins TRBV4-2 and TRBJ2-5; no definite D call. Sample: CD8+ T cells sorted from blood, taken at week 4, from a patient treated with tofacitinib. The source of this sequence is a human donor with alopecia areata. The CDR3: CASSQAETQYF. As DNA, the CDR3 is TGTGCCAGCAGCCAAGCAGAGACCCAGTACTTC.